This T cell receptor (beta chain) was documented in a study of T cells in Graves' hyperthyroidism and ophthalmopathy. RNA transcripts yielded amplified TCR beta CDR3 regions. When the TCR CDR3 underwent first-round RT-PCR, the HTBI primer set was used. TCRdb re-called the multiplex PCR reads with MiXCR, one entry per CDR3 protein. The table has over 400,000 distinct CDR3 sequences, under 25% seen once; the top ten hold approximately 49%. The CDR3 spans 14 residues. In germline, CDR1 is LNHNV, CDR2 YYDKDF (reference sequence). The V and J ends lost 1 base and 5 bases respectively, with 12 bases between them.

J is TRBJ2-7 and V is TRBV15, with D perhaps matching TRBD2 (5 bases). The sequenced sample consisted of blood. The receptor was derived from a woman aged 70-85 years with Graves' ophthalmopathy. CDR3 DNA sequence: TGTGCCACCAGCAGAGGCCTAGCTGTGCACGAGCAGTACTTC. Translated, it gives CATSRGLAVHEQYF.